This entry concerns a single TCR beta chain. This sequence may be a read error, since a much larger clone differs from it by one base. These data come from a study of molecular identifiers for immune sequencing clone quantification. From the PCR reads, TCRdb called clonotypes with MiXCR, one entry per CDR3 protein. The sample consists of approximately 550,000 distinct CDR3 sequences, 20% to 25% of them appearing once. A CD8+CD4-CCR7+CD45RA+ gate was used to sort naive CD8 T cells. CDR1 and CDR2 (germline): LGHNT, FRNRAP. The CDR3 loop spans 17 amino acids. V was clipped by 5 bases and J by 3 bases, with 22 bases between them.

What was sequenced was naive CD8+ T cells from blood, with Jurkat cell RNA spiked in. Subset indicated: FACS-sorted CD8+CD4-CCR7+CD45RA+ naive T cells. The receptor was derived from a human donor in good health. Some libraries in this study had Jurkat cell RNA spiked in. The chain recombines TRBV12-5 with TRBJ1-1; D remains ambiguous. CDR3 DNA: TGTGCTAGTGGTCCCCCCAGCCCCCGCCCCGAGGACACTGAAGCTTTCTTT. Encoded protein: CASGPPSPRPEDTEAFF. Full variable domain (remainder filled in from reference TRBV12-5 and TRBJ1-1): DARVTQTPRHKVTEMGQEVTMRCQPILGHNTVFWYRQTMMQGLELLAYFRNRAPLDDSGMPKDRFSAEMPDATLATLKIQPSEPRDSAVYFCASGPPSPRPEDTEAFFGQGTRLTVV.